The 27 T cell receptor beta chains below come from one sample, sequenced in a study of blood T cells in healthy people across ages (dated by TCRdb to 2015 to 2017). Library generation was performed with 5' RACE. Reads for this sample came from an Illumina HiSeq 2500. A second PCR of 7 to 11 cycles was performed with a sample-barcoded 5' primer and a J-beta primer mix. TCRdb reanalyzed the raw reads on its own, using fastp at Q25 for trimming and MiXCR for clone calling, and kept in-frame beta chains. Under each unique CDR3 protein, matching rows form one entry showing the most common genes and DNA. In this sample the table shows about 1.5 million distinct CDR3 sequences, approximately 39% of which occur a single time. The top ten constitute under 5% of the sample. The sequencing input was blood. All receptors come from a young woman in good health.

In DNA form, the CDR3 reads TGTGCCAGCAGTCCCAGTACTAGATGGGGCTCCTACAATGAGCAGTTCTTC. As protein: CASSPSTRWGSYNEQFF. The chain recombines TRBV6-2 or TRBV6-3 with TRBJ2-1; the D gene is possibly TRBD2 (5 bases). The germline CDR1 and CDR2 sequences are MNHEY and SVGEGT. The CDR3 covers 17 residues. V lost 5 bases to trimming and J lost 0 bases, with 17 bases between them.

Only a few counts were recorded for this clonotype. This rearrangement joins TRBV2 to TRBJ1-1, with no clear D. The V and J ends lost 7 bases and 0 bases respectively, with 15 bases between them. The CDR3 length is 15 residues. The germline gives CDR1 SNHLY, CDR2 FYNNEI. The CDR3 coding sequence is TGTGCCAGCAAGTGGGGTTCTATTCTGAACACTGAAGCTTTCTTT. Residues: CASKWGSILNTEAFF.

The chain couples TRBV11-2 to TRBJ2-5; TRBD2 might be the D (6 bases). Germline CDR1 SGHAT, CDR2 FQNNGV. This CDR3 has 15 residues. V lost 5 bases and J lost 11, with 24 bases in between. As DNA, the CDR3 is TGTGCCAGCAGCCCCGGGGCGACTAGTCAGGGTGAGCAGTACTTC. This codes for CASSPGATSQGEQYF.

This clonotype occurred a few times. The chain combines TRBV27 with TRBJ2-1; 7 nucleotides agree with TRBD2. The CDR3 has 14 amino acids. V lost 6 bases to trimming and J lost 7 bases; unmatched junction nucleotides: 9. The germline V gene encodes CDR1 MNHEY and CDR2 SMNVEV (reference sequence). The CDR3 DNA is TGTGCCAGCAGCCCTGGCGGGACTAAGAATGAGCAGTTCTTC. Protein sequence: CASSPGGTKNEQFF.

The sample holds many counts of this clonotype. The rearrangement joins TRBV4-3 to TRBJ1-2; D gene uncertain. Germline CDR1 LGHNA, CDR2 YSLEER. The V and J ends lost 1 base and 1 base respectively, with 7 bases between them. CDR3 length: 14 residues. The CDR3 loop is CASSQVAGNYGYTF. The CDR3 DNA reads TGCGCCAGCAGCCAAGTGGCGGGTAACTATGGCTACACCTTC.

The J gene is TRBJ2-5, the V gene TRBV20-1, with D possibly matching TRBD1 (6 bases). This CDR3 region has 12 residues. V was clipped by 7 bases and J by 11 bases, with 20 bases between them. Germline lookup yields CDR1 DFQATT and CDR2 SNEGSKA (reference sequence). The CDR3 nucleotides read TGCAGTGGGGGGCAGGTGTACAATGAGCAGTACTTC. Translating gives CSGGQVYNEQYF.

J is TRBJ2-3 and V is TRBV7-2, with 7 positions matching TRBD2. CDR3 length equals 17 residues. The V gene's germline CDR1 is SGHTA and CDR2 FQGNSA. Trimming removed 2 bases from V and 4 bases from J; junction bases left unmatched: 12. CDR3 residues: CASSLSTRTRAPDTQYF. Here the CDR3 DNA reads TGTGCCAGCAGCTTATCTACACGGACTAGGGCGCCAGATACGCAGTATTTT.

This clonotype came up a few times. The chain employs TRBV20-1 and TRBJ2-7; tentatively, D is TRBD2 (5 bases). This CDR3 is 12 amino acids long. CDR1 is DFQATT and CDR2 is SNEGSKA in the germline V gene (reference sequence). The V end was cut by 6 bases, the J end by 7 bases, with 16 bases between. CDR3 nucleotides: TGCAGTGCCACGCGGGCCTTTTCGGAGCAGTACTTC. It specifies CSATRAFSEQYF.

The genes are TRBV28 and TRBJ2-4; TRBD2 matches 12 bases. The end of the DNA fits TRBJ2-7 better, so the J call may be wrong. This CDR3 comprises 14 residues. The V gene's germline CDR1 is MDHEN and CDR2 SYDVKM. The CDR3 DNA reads TGTGCCAGCAGTAGACTAGCGGGAGCCCACGAGCAGTACTTC. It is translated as CASSRLAGAHEQYF.

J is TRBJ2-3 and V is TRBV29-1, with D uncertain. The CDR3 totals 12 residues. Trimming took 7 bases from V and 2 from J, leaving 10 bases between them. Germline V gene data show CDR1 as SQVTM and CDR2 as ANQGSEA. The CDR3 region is CSAVTTTDTQYF. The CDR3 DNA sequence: TGCAGCGCTGTCACGACCACAGATACGCAGTATTTT.

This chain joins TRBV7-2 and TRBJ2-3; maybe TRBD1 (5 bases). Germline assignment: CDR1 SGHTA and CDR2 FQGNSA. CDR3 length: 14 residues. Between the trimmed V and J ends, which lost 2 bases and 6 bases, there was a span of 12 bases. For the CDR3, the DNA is TGTGCCAGCAGCTTATTGGGGCGAAGGGATACGCAGTATTTT. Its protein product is CASSLLGRRDTQYF. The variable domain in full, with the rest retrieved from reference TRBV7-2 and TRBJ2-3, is GAGVSQSPSNKVTEKGKDVELRCDPISGHTALYWYRQSLGQGLEFLIYFQGNSAPDKSGLPSDRFSAERTGGSVSTLTIQRTQQEDSAVYLCASSLLGRRDTQYFGPGTRLTVL.

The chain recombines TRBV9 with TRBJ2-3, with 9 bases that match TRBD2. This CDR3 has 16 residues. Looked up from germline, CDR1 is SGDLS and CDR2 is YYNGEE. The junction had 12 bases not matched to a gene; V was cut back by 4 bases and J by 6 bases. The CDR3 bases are TGTGCCAGCAGCAAGAGCCCCAGCGGGGGGAGGGATACGCAGTATTTT. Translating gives CASSKSPSGGRDTQYF. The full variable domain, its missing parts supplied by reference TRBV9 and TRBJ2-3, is DSGVTQTPKHLITATGQRVTLRCSPRSGDLSVYWYQQSLDQGLQFLIQYYNGEERAKGNILERFSAQQFPDLHSELNLSSLELGDSALYFCASSKSPSGGRDTQYFGPGTRLTVL.

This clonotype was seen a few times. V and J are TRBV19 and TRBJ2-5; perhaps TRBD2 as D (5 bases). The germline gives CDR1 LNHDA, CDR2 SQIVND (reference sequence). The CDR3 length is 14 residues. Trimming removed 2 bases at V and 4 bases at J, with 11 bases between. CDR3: CASSISTRPETQYF. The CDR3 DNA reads TGTGCCAGTAGTATATCAACTAGGCCAGAGACCCAGTACTTC.

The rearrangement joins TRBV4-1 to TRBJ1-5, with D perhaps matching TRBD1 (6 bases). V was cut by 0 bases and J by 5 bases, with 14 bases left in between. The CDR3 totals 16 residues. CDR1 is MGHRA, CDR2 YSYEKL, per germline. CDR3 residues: CASSQEAQGGHQPQHF. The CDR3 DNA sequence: TGCGCCAGCAGCCAAGAGGCACAGGGTGGTCATCAGCCCCAGCATTTT.

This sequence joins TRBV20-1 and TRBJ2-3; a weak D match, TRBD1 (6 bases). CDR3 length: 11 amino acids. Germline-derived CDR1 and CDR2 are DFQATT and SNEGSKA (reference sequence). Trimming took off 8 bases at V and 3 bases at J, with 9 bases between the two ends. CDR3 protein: CSFTGTDTQYF. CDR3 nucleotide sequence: TGCAGTTTTACAGGGACAGATACGCAGTATTTT.

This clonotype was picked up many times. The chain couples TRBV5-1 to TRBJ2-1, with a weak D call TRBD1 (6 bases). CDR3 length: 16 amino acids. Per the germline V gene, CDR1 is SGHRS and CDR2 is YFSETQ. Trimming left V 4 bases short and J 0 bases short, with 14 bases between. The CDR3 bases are TGCGCCAGCAGCCTAGGGGGTCTCCGCTCCTACAATGAGCAGTTCTTC. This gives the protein CASSLGGLRSYNEQFF.

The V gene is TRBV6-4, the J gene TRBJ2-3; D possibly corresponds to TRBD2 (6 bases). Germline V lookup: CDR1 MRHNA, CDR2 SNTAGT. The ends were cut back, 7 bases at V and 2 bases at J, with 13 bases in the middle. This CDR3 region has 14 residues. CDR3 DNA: TGTGCCAGCACCTTCGCGGGAAACACAGATACGCAGTATTTT. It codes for CASTFAGNTDTQYF.

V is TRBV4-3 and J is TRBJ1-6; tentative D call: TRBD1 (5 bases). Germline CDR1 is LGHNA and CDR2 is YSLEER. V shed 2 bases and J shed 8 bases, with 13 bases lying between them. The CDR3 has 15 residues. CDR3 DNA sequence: TGCGCCAGCAGCCAATCCCTCGGGGCGTATTCACCCCTCCACTTT. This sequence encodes CASSQSLGAYSPLHF.

The CDR3 loop reads CASKSLRTVNTGELFF. DNA of the CDR3: TGTGCCAGCAAAAGTCTCCGGACAGTGAACACCGGGGAGCTGTTTTTT. J is TRBJ2-2 and V is TRBV6-5; a possible D gene is TRBD1 (6 bases). Germline loops: CDR1 MNHEY, CDR2 SVGAGI. V was shortened by 7 bases and J by 1 base, with 16 bases between the two germline ends. This CDR3 has 16 residues.

The CDR3 nucleotides are TGCGCCAGCAGCCAGGGACGAGGGACAGCTAACTATGGCTACACCTTC. It translates to CASSQGRGTANYGYTF. The chain recombines TRBV4-3 with TRBJ1-2, with TRBD1 matching over 7 bases. Losses at the gene ends were 3 bases for V and 0 bases for J; bases not matched to a gene: 7. The CDR3 is made up of 16 amino acids. Germline-derived CDR1 and CDR2 are LGHNA and YSLEER.

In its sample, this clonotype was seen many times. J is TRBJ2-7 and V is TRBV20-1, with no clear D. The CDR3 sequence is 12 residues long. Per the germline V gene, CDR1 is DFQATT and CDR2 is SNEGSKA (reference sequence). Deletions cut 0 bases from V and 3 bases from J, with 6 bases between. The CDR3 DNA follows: TGCAGTGCTAGAGAAGGGAACTACGAGCAGTACTTC. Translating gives CSAREGNYEQYF.

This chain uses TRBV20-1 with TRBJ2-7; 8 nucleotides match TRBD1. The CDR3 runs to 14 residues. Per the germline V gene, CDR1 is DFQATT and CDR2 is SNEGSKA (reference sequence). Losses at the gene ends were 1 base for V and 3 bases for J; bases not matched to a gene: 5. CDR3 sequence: CSARAGQGFYEQYF. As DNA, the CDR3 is TGCAGTGCTAGAGCCGGACAGGGTTTCTACGAGCAGTACTTC.

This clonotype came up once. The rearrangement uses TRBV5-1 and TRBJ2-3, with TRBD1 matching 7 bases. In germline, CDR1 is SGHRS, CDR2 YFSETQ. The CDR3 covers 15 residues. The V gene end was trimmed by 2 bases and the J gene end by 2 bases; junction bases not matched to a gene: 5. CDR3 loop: CASSLWTGLTDTQYF. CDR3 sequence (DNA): TGCGCCAGCAGCTTATGGACAGGCCTCACAGATACGCAGTATTTT.

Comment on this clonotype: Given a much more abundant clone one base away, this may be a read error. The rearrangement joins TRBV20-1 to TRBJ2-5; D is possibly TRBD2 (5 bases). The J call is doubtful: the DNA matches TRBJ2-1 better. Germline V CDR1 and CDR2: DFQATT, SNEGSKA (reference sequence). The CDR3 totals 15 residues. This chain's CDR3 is CSARGGLSYQETQFF. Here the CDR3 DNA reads TGCAGTGCTAGAGGTGGACTTTCATACCAAGAGACCCAGTTCTTC.

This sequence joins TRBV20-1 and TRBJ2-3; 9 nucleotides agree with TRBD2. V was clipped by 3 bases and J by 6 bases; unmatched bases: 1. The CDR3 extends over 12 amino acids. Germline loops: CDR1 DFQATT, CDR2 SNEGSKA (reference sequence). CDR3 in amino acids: CSASSGGDTQYF. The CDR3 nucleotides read TGCAGTGCTAGTAGCGGGGGTGATACGCAGTATTTT.

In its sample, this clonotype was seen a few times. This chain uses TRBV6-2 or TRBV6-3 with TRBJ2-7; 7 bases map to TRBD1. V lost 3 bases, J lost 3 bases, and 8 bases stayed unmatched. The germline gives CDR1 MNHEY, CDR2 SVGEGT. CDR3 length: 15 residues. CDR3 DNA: TGTGCCAGCAGTTATCCCCCAGGGGGTCTCTACGAGCAGTACTTC. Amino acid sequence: CASSYPPGGLYEQYF.

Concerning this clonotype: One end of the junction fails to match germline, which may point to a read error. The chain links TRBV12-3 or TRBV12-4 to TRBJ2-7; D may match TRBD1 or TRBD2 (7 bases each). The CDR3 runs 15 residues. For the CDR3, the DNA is TGTACCAGCAGGGGGGGAGGAGACGGAACCTACGAGCAGTACTTC. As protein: CTSRGGGDGTYEQYF.